These 4 T cell receptor beta chains originate from one sample sequenced in a study of PD-1 blockade in classical Hodgkin lymphoma. Each and every patient relapsed after autologous stem cell transplantation, and patients got differing brentuximab vedotin exposure. Thawed PBMCs underwent magnetic negative selection to obtain purified CD8+ T cells. Only in-frame clones appear in the TCRdb table, and some are missing; sequencing was by immunoSEQ multiplex PCR. The sample includes more than 9,500 clones, roughly 83% of them seen just once. Specimen: CD8+ T cells from blood, collected at baseline. The receptors were sampled from a human donor with classical Hodgkin lymphoma.

This chain links TRBV25-1 with TRBJ2-3; a possible D gene is TRBD2 (5 bases). Per the germline V gene, CDR1 is MGHDK and CDR2 is SYGVNS. This CDR3 comprises 18 residues. V lost 2 bases and J lost 3, with 21 bases in between. CDR3 nucleotide sequence: TGTGCCAGCAGTGAAGAGGGTCCCGGCAGAACAACAACAGATACGCAGTATTTT. This gives the protein CASSEEGPGRTTTDTQYF.

The chain uses TRBV27 and TRBJ2-2, with 8 bases matching TRBD1. After removal of 2 bases from V and 5 bases from J, the junction contained 1 base not matched to a gene. The CDR3 loop spans 14 amino acids. Germline V gene sequence: CDR1 MNHEY, CDR2 SMNVEV (reference sequence). CDR3 protein: CASSLGQGTGELFF. The CDR3 DNA reads as TGTGCCAGCAGTTTAGGACAGGGTACCGGGGAGCTGTTTTTT.

This chain joins TRBV19 and TRBJ2-5, with TRBD2 as a possible D gene (5 bases). Trimming took 0 bases from V and 3 from J, leaving 8 bases between them. CDR3 size: 14 residues. Germline V gene data show CDR1 as LNHDA and CDR2 as SQIVND (reference sequence). The DNA of the CDR3 is TGTGCCAGTAGTATAGAGGTGGGAGAAGAGACCCAGTACTTC. Translation gives CASSIEVGEETQYF.

This clone was seen a single time. This chain joins TRBV7-8 and TRBJ1-1, with no clear D. The V gene lost 6 bases and the J gene lost 1 base, with 6 bases spanning the gap. From germline, CDR1 is SGHVS and CDR2 FQNEAQ. This CDR3 has 12 residues. This CDR3 is CASSPENTEAFF. The CDR3 bases are TGTGCCAGCAGTCCCGAGAACACTGAAGCTTTCTTT. Full variable domain (rest looked up from reference TRBV7-8 and TRBJ1-1): GAGVSQSPRYKVAKRGQDVALRCDPISGHVSLFWYQQALGQGPEFLTYFQNEAQLDKSGLPSDRFFAERPEGSVSTLKIQRTQQEDSAVYLCASSPENTEAFFGQGTRLTVV.